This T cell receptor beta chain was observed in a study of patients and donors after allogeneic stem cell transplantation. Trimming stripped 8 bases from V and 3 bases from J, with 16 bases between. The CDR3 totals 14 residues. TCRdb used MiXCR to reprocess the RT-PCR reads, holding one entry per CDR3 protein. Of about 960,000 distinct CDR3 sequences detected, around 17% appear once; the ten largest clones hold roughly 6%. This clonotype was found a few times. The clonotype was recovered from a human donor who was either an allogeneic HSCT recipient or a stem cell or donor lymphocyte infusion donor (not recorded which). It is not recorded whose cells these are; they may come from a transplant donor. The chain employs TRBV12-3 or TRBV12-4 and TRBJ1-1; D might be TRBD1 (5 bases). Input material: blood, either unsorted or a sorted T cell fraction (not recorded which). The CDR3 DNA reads TGTGCCAGCGCTCGGGACCTACAGTACACTGAAGCTTTCTTT. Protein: CASARDLQYTEAFF.